The 23 T cell receptor beta chains reported below all come from one sample, sequenced in a study of human T cells and chemical hapten exposure. Regarding time point: pre-sensitization, week 0. Indicated treatment: therapeutic diphenylcyclopropenone sensitization with weekly scalp DPC. Each CDR3 protein is one row after TCRdb ran MiXCR on the RACE reads. The sample has a few hundred thousand distinct CDR3 sequences; approximately 5.8% are singletons. This material consisted of whole blood, taken in connection with sensitization to the hapten diphenylcyclopropenone (DPC). These receptors were obtained from a woman under 30 with alopecia areata. Some clones in this sample may be carry-over from other donors' samples.

This clonotype was seen at least ten times. V gene TRBV9 combines with J gene TRBJ1-4, with a weak D call TRBD1 (6 bases). The CDR3 spans 14 residues. Trimming stripped 5 bases from V and 3 bases from J, with 11 bases between. Germline loops: CDR1 SGDLS, CDR2 YYNGEE. The CDR3 is CASSVQGSNEKLFF. In nucleotides, the CDR3 is TGTGCCAGCAGTGTACAGGGTTCTAATGAAAAACTGTTTTTT.

This chain joins TRBV5-5 and TRBJ2-3, with D possibly TRBD2 on 6 matching bases. Between the trimmed V and J ends, which lost 1 base and 2 bases, there was a span of 20 bases. The V gene's germline CDR1 is SGHKS and CDR2 YYEKEE (reference sequence). This CDR3 is 18 amino acids long. CDR3 sequence (DNA): TGTGCCAGCAGCTTGCTCCGGGACTTTTCTCCCCCCACAGATACGCAGTATTTT. Protein product: CASSLLRDFSPPTDTQYF. The full variable domain, its missing parts supplied by reference TRBV5-5 and TRBJ2-3, is DAGVTQSPTHLIKTRGQQVTLRCSPISGHKSVSWYQQVLGQGPQFIFQYYEKEERGRGNFPDRFSARQFPNYSSELNVNALLLGDSALYLCASSLLRDFSPPTDTQYFGPGTRLTVL.

This clonotype was seen only a few times. The chain is built from TRBV6-1 and TRBJ2-4, with a tentative D call TRBD2 (5 bases). Trimming pared 6 bases from V and 0 bases from J, leaving 15 bases between. This CDR3 region has 16 residues. Germline V CDR1 and CDR2: MNHNS, SASEGT. The CDR3 sequence is CASRDHGILAKNIQYF. CDR3 sequence (DNA): TGTGCCAGCAGGGATCACGGGATCCTAGCCAAAAACATTCAGTACTTC.

This clonotype showed up many times. This rearrangement joins TRBV2 to TRBJ1-4; no clear D gene. Germline V CDR1 and CDR2: SNHLY, FYNNEI. V was pared by 9 bases and J by 7 bases, with 12 bases between. This CDR3 comprises 12 residues. The CDR3 sequence: CASELAGEKLFF. The CDR3 bases are TGTGCCAGTGAACTTGCCGGTGAAAAACTGTTTTTT.

The chain links TRBV6-2 or TRBV6-3 to TRBJ1-5, with 7 bases that match TRBD1. Germline V gene data show CDR1 as MNHEY and CDR2 as SVGEGT. This CDR3 has 16 residues. Losses at the gene ends were 5 bases for V and 1 base for J; bases not matched to a gene: 8. CDR3 region: CASSPKTGMSNQPQHF. CDR3 sequence (DNA): TGTGCCAGCAGTCCCAAGACAGGGATGAGCAATCAGCCCCAGCATTTT.

V is TRBV7-9 and J is TRBJ1-3; D is undetermined. This CDR3 has 18 residues. V lost 6 bases to trimming and J lost 0 bases, with 21 bases between them. CDR1 and CDR2 from the germline V gene are SEHNR and FQNEAQ (reference sequence). CDR3 nucleotide sequence: TGTGCCAGCAGTCCCGACTGGCAGAGATCTCACTCTGGAAACACCATATATTTT. Its protein product is CASSPDWQRSHSGNTIYF.

CDR3 in DNA: TGTGCCAGCAGTTACCCGTCAGGGGGCACTAATGAAAAACTGTTTTTT. This translates into CASSYPSGGTNEKLFF. The gene calls are TRBV6-6 and TRBJ1-4; 8 bases fit TRBD1. Germline assignment: CDR1 MNHNY and CDR2 SVGAGI (reference sequence). This CDR3 has 16 residues. Trimming took 2 bases from V and 2 from J; bases not matched to a gene: 4.

This clonotype was detected many times. V gene TRBV5-1 combines with J gene TRBJ2-3; tentatively, D is TRBD1 or TRBD2 (6 bases each). The CDR3 loop spans 16 amino acids. Per the germline V gene, CDR1 is SGHRS and CDR2 is YFSETQ. Trimming left V 1 base short and J 10 bases short, with 22 bases between. CDR3 loop: CASSLLGGSSLVAQYF. Here the CDR3 DNA reads TGCGCCAGCAGCTTGTTGGGGGGCTCTTCTTTAGTTGCGCAGTATTTT.

This clonotype came up a few times. The chain carries TRBV9 and TRBJ2-7, with 9 bases that match TRBD2. Germline CDR1 reads SGDLS; CDR2 reads YYNGEE. V was clipped by 0 bases and J by 11 bases; unmatched bases: 6. The CDR3 loop spans 13 amino acids. The CDR3 spells CASSVGLAGPEYF. The CDR3, as DNA: TGTGCCAGCAGCGTAGGTCTAGCGGGGCCCGAGTACTTC.

A few counts support this clonotype. The chain joins TRBV7-2 to TRBJ1-5; D is possibly TRBD1 (5 bases). Germline V gene lookup returns CDR1 SGHTA and CDR2 FQGNSA. Deletions cut 4 bases from V and 4 bases from J, with 14 bases between. The CDR3 is 15 residues long. The chain's CDR3 is CASSSTAVGNQPQHF. Here the CDR3 DNA reads TGTGCCAGCAGCTCGACAGCGGTCGGGAATCAGCCCCAGCATTTT.

In its sample, this clonotype was seen many times. The rearrangement joins TRBV7-2 to TRBJ1-2; unclear D gene. V was pared by 2 bases and J by 3 bases, with 13 bases between. The CDR3 totals 15 residues. CDR1 is SGHTA and CDR2 is FQGNSA in the germline V gene. The CDR3 protein is CASSLMEGSYYGYTF. CDR3 in DNA: TGTGCCAGCAGCTTAATGGAGGGATCATACTATGGCTACACCTTC.

This clonotype was seen only a few times. The V call is TRBV6-2 or TRBV6-3, the J call TRBJ2-2; D is unclear. V shed 2 bases and J shed 6 bases, with 7 bases lying between them. This CDR3 contains 13 residues. Germline CDR1 and CDR2: MNHEY and SVGEGT. CDR3 nucleotides: TGTGCCAGCAGTTACCTTGAGTCCGGGGAGCTGTTTTTT. It is translated as CASSYLESGELFF.

The chain recombines TRBV7-2 with TRBJ1-1; the D gene is possibly TRBD1 (6 bases). Germline V lookup: CDR1 SGHTA, CDR2 FQGNSA. This CDR3 has 14 amino acids. V lost 3 bases and J 3 bases, leaving 11 bases between the germline ends. Here the CDR3 DNA reads TGTGCCAGCAGCTTCCAGGGGATGGACACTGAAGCTTTCTTT. Protein sequence: CASSFQGMDTEAFF.

This clonotype has a count of ten or more. The chain uses TRBV5-1 and TRBJ2-1, with 9 bases lining up with TRBD2. The germline gives CDR1 SGHRS, CDR2 YFSETQ. V lost 5 bases, J lost 9 bases, and 9 bases stayed unmatched. The CDR3 is made up of 14 amino acids. The CDR3 protein is CASRPGTSSVEQFF. CDR3 DNA sequence: TGCGCCAGCAGGCCCGGGACTAGCTCTGTTGAGCAGTTCTTC.

This clonotype was seen many times. This chain joins TRBV10-3 and TRBJ2-7; a weak D match, TRBD1 (5 bases). The CDR3 has 17 amino acids. Germline V gene sequence: CDR1 ENHRY, CDR2 SYGVKD. V shed 0 bases and J shed 0 bases, with 15 bases lying between them. DNA for the CDR3: TGTGCCATCAGTGAGTCCCTTACAGGTCACTCCTCCTACGAGCAGTACTTC. It specifies CAISESLTGHSSYEQYF.

The J gene is TRBJ1-2, the V gene TRBV6-1; D not certain. The length of the CDR3 is 16 residues. Per the germline V gene, CDR1 is MNHNS and CDR2 is SASEGT. V gave up 2 bases and J gave up 7 bases, with 20 bases separating them. CDR3 in amino acids: CASSENGPVGNSGYTF. The CDR3 DNA sequence: TGTGCCAGCAGTGAAAACGGTCCCGTGGGGAATAGTGGCTACACCTTC.

There are many counts of this clonotype. The chain recombines TRBV29-1 with TRBJ2-1; D may match TRBD1 or TRBD2 (5 bases each). The germline V and J ends were trimmed by 8 bases and 2 bases, with 16 bases remaining between them. Per the germline V gene, CDR1 is SQVTM and CDR2 is ANQGSEA. There are 14 residues in the CDR3. The CDR3 region is CSSTPRGTYNEQFF. CDR3 DNA: TGCAGCTCCACGCCCCGGGGCACCTACAATGAGCAGTTCTTC.

This clonotype was observed a handful of times. The V gene is TRBV28, the J gene TRBJ1-1; 9 bases match TRBD1. The V and J ends lost 1 base and 4 bases, in that order; junction bases with no gene match: 4. The CDR3 length is 15 residues. From germline, CDR1 is MDHEN and CDR2 SYDVKM. The CDR3 region is CASSLFKGQGTEAFF. Written as DNA, the CDR3 is TGTGCCAGCAGTTTATTTAAGGGACAGGGCACTGAAGCTTTCTTT. Supplemented by reference TRBV28 and TRBJ1-1, the full variable domain reads DVKVTQSSRYLVKRTGEKVFLECVQDMDHENMFWYRQDPGLGLRLIYFSYDVKMKEKGDIPEGYSVSREKKERFSLILESASTNQTSMYLCASSLFKGQGTEAFFGQGTRLTVV.

This clonotype was recorded many times. The chain is built from TRBV29-1 and TRBJ1-2; TRBD1 aligns across 7 bases. This CDR3 has 12 amino acids. Trimming at V came to 7 bases and at J to 8 bases, leaving 10 bases not matched to a gene. The V gene's germline CDR1 is SQVTM and CDR2 ANQGSEA. The CDR3 bases are TGCAGCGGGAGGGATGGGACAGAAGGCTACACCTTC. Translated, it gives CSGRDGTEGYTF.

The chain uses TRBV29-1 and TRBJ2-3, with TRBD2 matching 9 bases. CDR1 and CDR2 (germline): SQVTM, ANQGSEA. This CDR3 spans 16 amino acids. J lost 11 bases, V lost 7 bases, and 22 bases had no gene match. CDR3 amino acids: CSAAPEAGGFPGGQYF. As DNA, the CDR3 is TGCAGCGCTGCCCCTGAAGCGGGGGGCTTCCCAGGGGGGCAGTATTTT.

This clonotype was counted between two and nine times. The chain is built from TRBV7-9 and TRBJ2-7, with TRBD2 matching over 16 bases. With V trimmed by 5 bases and J by 7 bases, 8 bases remained unmatched. CDR3 length equals 16 residues. Germline lookup yields CDR1 SEHNR and CDR2 FQNEAQ (reference sequence). CDR3 sequence: CASSKGLAGGPDEQYF. DNA for the CDR3: TGTGCCAGCAGCAAGGGACTAGCGGGGGGGCCAGATGAGCAGTACTTC.

V usage is TRBV6-1 and J usage is TRBJ2-7, with D perhaps matching TRBD1 or TRBD2 (5 bases each). Germline-derived CDR1 and CDR2 are MNHNS and SASEGT. Trimming shortened V by 5 bases and J by 0 bases, and 20 bases separated the two germline ends. This CDR3 comprises 17 residues. The CDR3 spells CASSFYYPGRISYEQYF. The CDR3 region has the DNA TGTGCCAGCAGTTTCTACTACCCGGGACGGATCTCCTACGAGCAGTACTTC.

This clonotype was seen ten or more times. The chain carries TRBV6-5 and TRBJ1-2, with D perhaps matching TRBD1 (5 bases). Germline V lookup: CDR1 MNHEY, CDR2 SVGAGI. The V end was cut by 0 bases, the J end by 3 bases, with 11 bases between. The CDR3 is 15 residues long. For the CDR3, the DNA is TGTGCCAGCAGTTACTCGAGGGCAGGGTACTATGGCTACACCTTC. Amino acid sequence: CASSYSRAGYYGYTF.